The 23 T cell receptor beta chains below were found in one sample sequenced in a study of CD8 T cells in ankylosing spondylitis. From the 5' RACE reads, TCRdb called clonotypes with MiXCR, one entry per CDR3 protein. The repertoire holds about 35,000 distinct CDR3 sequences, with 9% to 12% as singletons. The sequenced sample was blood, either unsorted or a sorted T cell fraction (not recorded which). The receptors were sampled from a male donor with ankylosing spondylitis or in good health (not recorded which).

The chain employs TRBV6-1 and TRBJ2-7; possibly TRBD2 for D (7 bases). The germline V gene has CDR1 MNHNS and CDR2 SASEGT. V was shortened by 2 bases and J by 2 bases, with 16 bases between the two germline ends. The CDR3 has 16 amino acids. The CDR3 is CASSEFRGGSTYEQYF. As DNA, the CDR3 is TGTGCCAGCAGTGAATTTAGGGGGGGATCGACCTACGAGCAGTACTTC.

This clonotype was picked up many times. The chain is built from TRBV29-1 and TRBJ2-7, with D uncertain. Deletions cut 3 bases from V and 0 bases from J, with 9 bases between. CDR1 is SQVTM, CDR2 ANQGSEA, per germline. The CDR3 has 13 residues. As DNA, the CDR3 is TGCAGCGTTGATGTAGGCGGCTCCTACGAGCAGTACTTC. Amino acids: CSVDVGGSYEQYF.

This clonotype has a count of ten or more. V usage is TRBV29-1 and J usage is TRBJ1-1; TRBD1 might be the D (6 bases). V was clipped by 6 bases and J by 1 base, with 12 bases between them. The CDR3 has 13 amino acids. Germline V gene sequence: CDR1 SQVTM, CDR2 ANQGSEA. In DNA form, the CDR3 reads TGCAGCGTAGCACGGGGGCAGAACACTGAAGCTTTCTTT. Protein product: CSVARGQNTEAFF.

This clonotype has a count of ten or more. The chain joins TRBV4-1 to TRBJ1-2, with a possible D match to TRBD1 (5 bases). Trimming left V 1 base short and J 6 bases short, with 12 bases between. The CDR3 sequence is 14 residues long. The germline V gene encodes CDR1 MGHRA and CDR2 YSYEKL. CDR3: CASSQGRTGDGYTF. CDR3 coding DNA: TGCGCCAGCAGCCAAGGACGTACAGGTGATGGCTACACCTTC.

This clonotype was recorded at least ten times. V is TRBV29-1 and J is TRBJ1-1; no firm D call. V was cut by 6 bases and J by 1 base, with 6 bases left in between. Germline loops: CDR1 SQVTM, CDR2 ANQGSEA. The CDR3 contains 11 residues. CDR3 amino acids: CSVERNTEAFF. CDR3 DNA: TGCAGCGTAGAGAGGAACACTGAAGCTTTCTTT.

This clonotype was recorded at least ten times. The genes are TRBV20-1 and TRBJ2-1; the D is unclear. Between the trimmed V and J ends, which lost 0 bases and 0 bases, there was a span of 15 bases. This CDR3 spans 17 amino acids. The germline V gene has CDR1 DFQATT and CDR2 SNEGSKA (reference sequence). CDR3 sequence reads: CSARDFLVISSYNEQFF. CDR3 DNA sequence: TGCAGTGCTAGAGATTTCCTAGTGATTAGCTCCTACAATGAGCAGTTCTTC.

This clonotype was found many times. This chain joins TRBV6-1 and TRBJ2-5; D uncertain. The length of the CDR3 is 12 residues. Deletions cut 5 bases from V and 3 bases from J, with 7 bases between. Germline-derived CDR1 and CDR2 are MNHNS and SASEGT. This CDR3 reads CASSRLEETQYF. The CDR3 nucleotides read TGTGCCAGCAGTCGGCTAGAAGAGACCCAGTACTTC.

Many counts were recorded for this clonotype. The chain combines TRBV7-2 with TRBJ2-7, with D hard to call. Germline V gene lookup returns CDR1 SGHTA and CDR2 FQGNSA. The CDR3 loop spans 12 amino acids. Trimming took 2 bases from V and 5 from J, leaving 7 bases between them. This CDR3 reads CASSLKGNEQYF. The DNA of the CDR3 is TGTGCCAGCAGCTTAAAGGGCAACGAGCAGTACTTC.

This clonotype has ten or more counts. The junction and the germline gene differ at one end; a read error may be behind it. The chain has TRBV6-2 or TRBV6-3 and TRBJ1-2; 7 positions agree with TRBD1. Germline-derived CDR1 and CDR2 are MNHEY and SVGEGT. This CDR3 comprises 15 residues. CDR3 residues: CASSYSTDREYDYTF. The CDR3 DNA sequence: TGTGCCAGCAGTTACTCCACCGACAGGGAGTATGACTACACCTTC.

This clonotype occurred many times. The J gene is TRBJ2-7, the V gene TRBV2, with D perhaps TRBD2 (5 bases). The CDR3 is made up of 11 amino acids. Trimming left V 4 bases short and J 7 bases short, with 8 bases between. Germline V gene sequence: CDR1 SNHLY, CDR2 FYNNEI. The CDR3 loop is CASSGRVEQYF. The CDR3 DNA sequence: TGTGCCAGCAGTGGGCGGGTTGAGCAGTACTTC.

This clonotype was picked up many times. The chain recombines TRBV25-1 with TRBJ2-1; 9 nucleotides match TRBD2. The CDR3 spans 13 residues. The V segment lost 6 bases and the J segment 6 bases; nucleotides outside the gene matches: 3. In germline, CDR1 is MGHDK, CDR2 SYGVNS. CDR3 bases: TGTGCCAGCAGCGGACTAGCGCGCAATGAGCAGTTCTTC. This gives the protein CASSGLARNEQFF.

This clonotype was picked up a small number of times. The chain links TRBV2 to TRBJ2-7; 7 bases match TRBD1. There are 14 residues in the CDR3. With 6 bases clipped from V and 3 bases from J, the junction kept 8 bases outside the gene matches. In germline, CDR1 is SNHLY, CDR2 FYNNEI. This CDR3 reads CASRPTGTDYEQYF. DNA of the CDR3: TGTGCCAGCAGACCCACCGGGACAGACTACGAGCAGTACTTC.

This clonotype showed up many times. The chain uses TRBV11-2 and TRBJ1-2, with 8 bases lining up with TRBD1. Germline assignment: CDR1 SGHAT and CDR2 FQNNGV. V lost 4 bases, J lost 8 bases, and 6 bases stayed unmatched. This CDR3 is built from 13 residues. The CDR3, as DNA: TGTGCCAGCAGCTCCGGACAGGGTCAAGGCTACACCTTC. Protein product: CASSSGQGQGYTF.

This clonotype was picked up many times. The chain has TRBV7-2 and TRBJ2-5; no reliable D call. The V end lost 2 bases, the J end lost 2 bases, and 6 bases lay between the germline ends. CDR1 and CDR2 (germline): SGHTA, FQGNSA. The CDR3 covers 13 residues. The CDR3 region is CASSLNPQETQYF. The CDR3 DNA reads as TGTGCCAGCAGCTTAAATCCACAAGAGACCCAGTACTTC.

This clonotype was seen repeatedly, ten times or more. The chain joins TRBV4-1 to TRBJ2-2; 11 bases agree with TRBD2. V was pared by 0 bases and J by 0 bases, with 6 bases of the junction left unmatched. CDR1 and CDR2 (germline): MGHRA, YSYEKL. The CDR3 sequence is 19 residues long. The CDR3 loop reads CASSQDLGGLAANTGELFF. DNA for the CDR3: TGCGCCAGCAGCCAAGATTTGGGGGGACTAGCGGCGAACACCGGGGAGCTGTTTTTT.

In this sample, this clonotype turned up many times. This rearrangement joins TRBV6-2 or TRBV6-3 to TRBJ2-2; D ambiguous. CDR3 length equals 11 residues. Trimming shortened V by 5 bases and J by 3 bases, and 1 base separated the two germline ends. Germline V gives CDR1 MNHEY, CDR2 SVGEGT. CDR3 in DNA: TGTGCCAGCAGTGACACCGGGGAGCTGTTTTTT. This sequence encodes CASSDTGELFF.

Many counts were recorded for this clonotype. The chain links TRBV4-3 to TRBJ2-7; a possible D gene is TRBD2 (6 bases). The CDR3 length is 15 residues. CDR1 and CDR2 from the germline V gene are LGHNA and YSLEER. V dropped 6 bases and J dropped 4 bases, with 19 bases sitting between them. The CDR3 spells CASSPSHPGRYEQYF. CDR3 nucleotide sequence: TGCGCCAGCAGTCCCAGTCATCCAGGGAGGTACGAGCAGTACTTC.

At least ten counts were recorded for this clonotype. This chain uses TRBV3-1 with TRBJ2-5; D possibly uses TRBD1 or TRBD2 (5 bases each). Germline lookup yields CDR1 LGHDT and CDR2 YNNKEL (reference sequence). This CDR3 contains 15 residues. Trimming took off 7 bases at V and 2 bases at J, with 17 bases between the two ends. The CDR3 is CASTSQRGGQETQYF. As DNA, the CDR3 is TGTGCCAGCACTTCCCAGAGGGGCGGACAAGAGACCCAGTACTTC.

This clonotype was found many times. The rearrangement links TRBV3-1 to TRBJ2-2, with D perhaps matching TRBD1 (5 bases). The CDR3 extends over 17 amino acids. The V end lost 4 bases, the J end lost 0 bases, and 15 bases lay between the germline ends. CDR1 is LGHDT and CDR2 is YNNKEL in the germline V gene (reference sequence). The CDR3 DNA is TGTGCCAGCAGCCCGACAGTTCGCGGACCGAACACCGGGGAGCTGTTTTTT. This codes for CASSPTVRGPNTGELFF.

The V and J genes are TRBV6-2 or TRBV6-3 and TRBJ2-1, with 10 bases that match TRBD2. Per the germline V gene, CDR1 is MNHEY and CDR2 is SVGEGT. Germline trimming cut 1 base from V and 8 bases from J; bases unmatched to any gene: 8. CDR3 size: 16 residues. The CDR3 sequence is CASSYFPSGSLDEQFF. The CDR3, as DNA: TGTGCCAGCAGTTACTTCCCTAGCGGGAGCCTGGATGAGCAGTTCTTC.

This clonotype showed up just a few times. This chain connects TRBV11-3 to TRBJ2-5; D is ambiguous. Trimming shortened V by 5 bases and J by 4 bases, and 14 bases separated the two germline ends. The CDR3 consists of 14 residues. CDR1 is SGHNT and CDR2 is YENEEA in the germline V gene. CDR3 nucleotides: TGTGCCAGCAGCCCCAGGTCAGACACAGAGACCCAGTACTTC. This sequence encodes CASSPRSDTETQYF. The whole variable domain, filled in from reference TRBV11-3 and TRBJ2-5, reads EAGVVQSPRYKIIEKKQPVAFWCNPISGHNTLYWYLQNLGQGPELLIRYENEEAVDDSQLPKDRFSAERLKGVDSTLKIQPAELGDSAVYLCASSPRSDTETQYFGPGTRLLVL.

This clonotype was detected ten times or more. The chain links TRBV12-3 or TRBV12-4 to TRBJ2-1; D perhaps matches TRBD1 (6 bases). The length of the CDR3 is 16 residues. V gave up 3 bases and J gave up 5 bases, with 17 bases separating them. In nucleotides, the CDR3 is TGTGCCAGCAGTTTTCTCTTAACACAGGGACACAATGAGCAGTTCTTC. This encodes CASSFLLTQGHNEQFF.

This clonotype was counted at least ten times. The CDR3 nucleotides are TGTGCCAGCAGCCCCTTTACGTCTGGGGGGCTGGGCACAGATACGCAGTATTTT. Translating gives CASSPFTSGGLGTDTQYF. The chain is built from TRBV11-3 and TRBJ2-3, with D perhaps assigned TRBD1 or TRBD2 (6 bases each). V dropped 5 bases and J dropped 1 base, with 22 bases sitting between them. The germline gives CDR1 SGHNT, CDR2 YENEEA. This CDR3 region has 18 residues.